The clone carrying this TCR beta chain has a handful of counts. Antigen unknown. The CDR3 covers 13 residues. Germline V gene sequence: CDR1 GTSNPN, CDR2 SVGIG (reference sequence). Trimming took off 4 bases at V and 15 bases at J, with 22 bases between the two ends. Synthesis of TCR cDNA relied on 5'RACE template switching, which attached a universal primer site and UMIs. TCRdb fed the 5' RACE reads into MiXCR, producing one record per CDR3 protein. Among 500,000 to 650,000 distinct CDR3 sequences listed, 13% were seen once. This record comes from a study of T cells after yellow fever vaccination. General observations from the study: Booster samples showed a return of most primary-vaccination clones (around 96% CD4, about 85% CD8).

Sequencing used PBMCs, obtained on the day of the yellow fever booster vaccination. This receptor was obtained from a young man who received the YFV17D yellow fever vaccine. This rearrangement joins TRBV30 to TRBJ1-5, with D possibly being TRBD1 (5 bases). CDR3: CAWTGTPTGSAHF. The CDR3 region has the DNA TGTGCCTGGACCGGGACCCCCACCGGGTCAGCGCATTTT.